These T cell receptor beta chains were read from a single sample in a study of blood T cell repertoires in COVID-19. Data came from immunoSEQ multiplex PCR; TCRdb stores just in-frame clones and leaves some out. The table has tens of thousands of clones, roughly 85% seen once. Sequenced input: peripheral blood. All receptors derive from a human donor in a cohort sampled during active COVID-19. Both conserved end residues are part of each CDR3. The D gene is left open where the match is weak. Rows give clone size only sometimes, using once, few, many, or a class for an expanded clone.

J gene	clone size	V gene	D gene	CDR3 protein	CDR3 DNA
TRBJ1-1	-	TRBV18	-	CASSPQPTVNTEAFF	TGTGCCAGCTCACCACAGCCGACAGTGAACACTGAAGCTTTCTTT
TRBJ2-7	-	TRBV5-1	TRBD2	CASRPRLADLYEQYF	TGCGCCAGCAGGCCCAGACTAGCGGACCTCTACGAGCAGTACTTC
TRBJ1-5	-	TRBV2	-	CASSEAGGGVTNQPQHF	TGTGCCAGCAGTGAAGCGGGGGGAGGGGTAACCAATCAGCCCCAGCATTTT
TRBJ2-7	-	TRBV6-6	TRBD2	CASQPGGNYEQYF	TGTGCCAGCCAGCCGGGGGGTAACTACGAGCAGTACTTC
TRBJ1-1	-	TRBV10-3	TRBD1	CGIMWAQGAGEAFF	TGTGGCATTATGTGGGCACAGGGGGCGGGTGAAGCTTTCTTT
TRBJ1-6	once	TRBV12-5	TRBD1	CASARDSTDSPLHF	TGTGCTAGTGCCCGGGACAGTACGGATTCACCCCTCCACTTT
TRBJ2-1	-	TRBV5-5	TRBD2	CASSVGLAGWNEQFF	TGTGCCAGCAGCGTCGGACTAGCGGGGTGGAATGAGCAGTTCTTC
TRBJ2-1	-	TRBV10-2	-	CASSRVDVNNEQFF	TGCGCCAGCAGTCGGGTTGACGTGAACAATGAGCAGTTCTTC
TRBJ2-3	-	TRBV7-3	-	CASSSGSLARGDTQYF	TGTGCCAGCAGCTCGGGCAGTTTAGCCCGAGGGGATACGCAGTATTTT
TRBJ2-5	-	TRBV6-6	-	CASIQGDKETQYF	TGTGCCAGCATCCAAGGGGACAAAGAGACCCAGTACTTC
TRBJ1-6	-	TRBV10-3	-	CAISEQGERPYNSPLHF	TGTGCCATCAGTGAGCAGGGCGAACGCCCCTATAATTCACCCCTCCACTTT
TRBJ2-7	-	TRBV24-1	TRBD2	CATSDPAGEGSGRYEQYF	TGTGCCACCAGTGACCCTGCAGGAGAGGGTAGCGGGAGGTACGAGCAGTACTTC
TRBJ2-1	-	TRBV4-2	-	CASSPTDKDEQFF	TGTGCCAGCAGCCCGACAGATAAAGATGAGCAGTTCTTC
TRBJ1-1	-	TRBV6-5	-	CASRKQGWANTEAFF	TGTGCCAGCAGAAAACAGGGTTGGGCGAACACTGAAGCTTTCTTT
TRBJ2-7	-	TRBV11-3	TRBD1	CASSLDGPYRGGYEQYF	TGTGCCAGCAGCTTAGATGGCCCCTACAGGGGCGGGTACGAGCAGTACTTC
TRBJ1-5	-	TRBV28	-	CASSSTAYQPQHF	TGTGCCAGCAGTTCTACAGCCTATCAGCCCCAGCATTTT
TRBJ2-3	-	TRBV5-1	TRBD2	CASSLLAGDQDTQYF	TGCGCCAGCAGCTTGCTAGCGGGAGATCAGGATACGCAGTATTTT
TRBJ2-7	once	TRBV11-3	TRBD2	CASSLEVPSGAPSEEQYF	TGTGCCAGCAGCTTAGAAGTTCCTAGCGGTGCCCCTAGCGAAGAGCAGTACTTC
TRBJ2-3	few	TRBV11-3	-	CASSRGSSTDTQYF	TGTGCCAGCAGTAGGGGTTCTAGCACAGATACGCAGTATTTT
TRBJ2-3	-	TRBV29-1	TRBD2	CSLTSAGTDTQYF	TGCAGTTTGACTAGCGCAGGCACAGATACGCAGTATTTT
TRBJ2-7	-	TRBV6-2/TRBV6-3	-	CASSGRIPPEQYF	TGTGCCAGCAGTGGTAGAATCCCCCCCGAGCAGTACTTC
TRBJ1-1	few	TRBV5-4	-	CASSLDGTAENTEAFF	TGTGCCAGCAGCTTGGATGGGACTGCCGAGAACACTGAAGCTTTCTTT
TRBJ1-6	-	TRBV30	TRBD1	CACTRGTGGSPLHF	TGTGCCTGTACTAGGGGGACAGGGGGATCACCCCTCCACTTT
TRBJ1-5	once	TRBV4-3	-	CASSQDQYSGAGSNQPQHF	TGCGCCAGCAGCCAAGACCAATACTCAGGGGCGGGTAGCAATCAGCCCCAGCATTTT
TRBJ2-5	-	TRBV10-1	-	CASSGPDGAQYF	TGCGCCAGCAGTGGCCCGGACGGGGCCCAGTACTTC
TRBJ2-2	-	TRBV14	TRBD2	CASSQVQAGRGTGELFF	TGTGCCAGCAGCCAAGTTCAGGCAGGGAGGGGCACCGGGGAGCTGTTTTTT
TRBJ2-7	once	TRBV27	TRBD1	CASSAGQGASYEQYF	TGTGCCAGCAGTGCAGGACAGGGGGCGTCCTACGAGCAGTACTTC
TRBJ1-1	-	TRBV4-3	TRBD1	CASRRQGRNTEAFF	TGCGCCAGCAGGAGACAGGGGCGGAACACTGAAGCTTTCTTT
TRBJ2-2	-	TRBV28	TRBD2	CASRGGMSGELFF	TGTGCCAGCAGGGGGGGGATGTCCGGGGAGCTGTTTTTT